This TCR beta chain was observed in a study of vaccination and CD4 T cells after COVID-19. Study in general: Collection of post-vaccine samples followed dose two by a median about 72 days, spanning a range of 14 to 241.

In its sample, this clonotype was seen a few times. Its antigen is undetermined. Stated treatment: approximately 10-day PBMC culture with coronavirus spike peptide pools or control peptides (ViraFEST assay). Peptide-pool expansion of antigen-specific T cells preceded TCR sequencing in ViraFEST. Cultured CD4+ T cells had their DNA profiled by the Oncomine TCR Beta short-read assay. TCRdb reanalysed the PCR reads using MiXCR and keeps one entry per CDR3 protein. The table has approximately 14,000 distinct CDR3 sequences, 25% to 35% seen once. The TCR sequence derives from a human donor with COVID-19. Sequencing was carried out using cultured CD4+ T cells from blood.

The CDR3 is CSARGGGEAGGYTF. The CDR3 bases are TGCAGTGCTAGAGGAGGAGGGGAGGCAGGAGGCTACACCTTC. The chain is built from TRBV20-1 and TRBJ1-2; maybe TRBD1 (5 bases). Germline values: CDR1 DFQATT, CDR2 SNEGSKA (reference sequence). This CDR3 region has 14 residues. V lost 1 base and J lost 8, with 17 bases in between.